This passage covers 17 T cell receptor beta chains from one sample sequenced in a study of T-cell reconstitution after alpha-beta-depleted transplantation in children listed by TCRdb under 2016. The library was generated by PCR. The instrument was an Illumina HiSeq 2500. Molecular barcoding was employed in the preparation of TCR libraries, with unique molecular identifiers being used to normalize TCRbeta repertoire quantification. TCRdb passed the public sequencing reads through fastp at Q25 and MiXCR, retaining productive beta sequences. Entries are consolidated by CDR3 protein sequence, retaining the most common genes and DNA. Here the sample has 250,000 to 300,000 distinct CDR3 sequences; nearly 10% occur a single time. Roughly a tenth of the sample rests with the top ten. The specimen was PBMCs from the stem cell graft donor, collected from the stem cell graft. These receptors were taken from a human donor who donated a stem cell graft to a child with SCID.

In its sample, this clonotype was seen a few times. The chain links TRBV5-1 to TRBJ1-2; D unclear. The CDR3 runs 13 residues. V lost 0 bases and J lost 8, with 11 bases in between. Germline V CDR1 and CDR2: SGHRS, YFSETQ. Here the CDR3 DNA reads TGCGCCAGCAGCTTGGAAGGGTGGGAGGGCTACACCTTC. Protein product: CASSLEGWEGYTF.

The J gene is TRBJ2-7, the V gene TRBV5-1; maybe TRBD1 (6 bases). The ends were cut back, 1 base at V and 5 bases at J, with 16 bases in the middle. This CDR3 spans 15 amino acids. Germline CDR1 and CDR2: SGHRS and YFSETQ. CDR3 protein: CASSLFEQGTHEQYF. The CDR3 region has the DNA TGCGCCAGCAGCTTGTTCGAGCAGGGGACCCACGAGCAGTACTTC.

This clonotype occurred many times. V gene TRBV6-5 combines with J gene TRBJ2-7; the D is unclear. In germline, CDR1 is MNHEY, CDR2 SVGAGI. Between the trimmed V and J ends, which lost 2 bases and 3 bases, there was a span of 8 bases. The CDR3 contains 13 residues. The CDR3 coding sequence is TGTGCCAGCAGTTACGGCCAGCTCTACGAGCAGTACTTC. Its protein product is CASSYGQLYEQYF.

This clonotype was counted only a few times. The V call is TRBV6-1, the J call TRBJ2-3, with a possible D match to TRBD2 (5 bases). In germline, CDR1 is MNHNS, CDR2 SASEGT. Between the trimmed V and J ends, which lost 4 bases and 0 bases, there was a span of 11 bases. The CDR3 has 15 residues. The CDR3, as DNA: TGTGCCAGCAGTGCGGGAACCACTAGCACAGATACGCAGTATTTT. Amino acid sequence: CASSAGTTSTDTQYF.

This clonotype was seen a few times. The chain links TRBV20-1 to TRBJ2-2, with 7 bases fitting TRBD2. The CDR3 runs to 16 residues. Germline trimming cut 5 bases from V and 1 base from J; bases unmatched to any gene: 10. Germline V gene sequence: CDR1 DFQATT, CDR2 SNEGSKA (reference sequence). The CDR3 DNA sequence: TGCAGTGCTCAAGGATCTGGCGGGGGGAACACCGGGGAGCTGTTTTTT. It is translated as CSAQGSGGGNTGELFF.

The chain employs TRBV4-2 and TRBJ1-6; maybe TRBD1 (5 bases). From germline, CDR1 is LGHNA and CDR2 YNFKEQ. CDR3 length equals 15 residues. Deletions cut 0 bases from V and 10 bases from J, with 13 bases between. In nucleotides, the CDR3 is TGTGCCAGCAGCCAAGATTCAGGGCCGGGATCACCCCTCCACTTT. Its protein product is CASSQDSGPGSPLHF.

The V gene is TRBV20-1, the J gene TRBJ2-7; a weak D match, TRBD1 (6 bases). The germline gives CDR1 DFQATT, CDR2 SNEGSKA (reference sequence). V gave up 6 bases and J gave up 4 bases, with 10 bases separating them. The CDR3 is 11 residues long. The CDR3 sequence is CSAADRYEQYF. CDR3 DNA sequence: TGCAGTGCCGCCGACAGGTACGAGCAGTACTTC.

J is TRBJ2-5 and V is TRBV14, with 12 bases fitting TRBD2. This CDR3 contains 16 residues. V gave up 2 bases and J gave up 5 bases; unmatched junction bases: 6. The germline V gene has CDR1 SGHDN and CDR2 FVKESK. The DNA for the CDR3 is TGTGCCAGCAGCCAAAGACTAGCGGGGGATTTGGAGACCCAGTACTTC. This translates into CASSQRLAGDLETQYF.

In its sample, this clonotype was seen many times. The CDR3 DNA reads as TGTGCCAGCGGCGGGCAGCGGGGTCGGTACAATGAGCAGTTCTTC. It codes for CASGGQRGRYNEQFF. The chain is built from TRBV3-1 and TRBJ2-1, with 7 bases fitting TRBD2. CDR1 and CDR2 (germline): LGHDT, YNNKEL (reference sequence). After removal of 8 bases from V and 4 bases from J, the junction contained 11 bases not matched to a gene. The CDR3 consists of 15 residues.

The gene calls are TRBV5-1 and TRBJ2-3, with D tentatively TRBD2 (6 bases). CDR1 is SGHRS, CDR2 YFSETQ, per germline. The CDR3 runs 15 residues. Trimming stripped 3 bases from V and 5 bases from J, with 16 bases between. CDR3 region: CASSWPGLARDTQYF. CDR3 nucleotides: TGCGCCAGCAGCTGGCCGGGACTGGCTCGAGATACGCAGTATTTT.

This clonotype was counted ten times or more. This rearrangement joins TRBV12-3 or TRBV12-4 to TRBJ1-3, with unresolved D. This CDR3 is 12 amino acids long. Trimming removed 8 bases at V and 0 bases at J, with 5 bases between. CDR3 DNA: TGTGCCAGCTCCCCCTCTGGAAACACCATATATTTT. It translates to CASSPSGNTIYF.

The CDR3 spells CASSFLRRGLGGYTF. The CDR3, as DNA: TGTGCCAGCAGCTTCCTGAGACGGGGGCTAGGGGGCTACACCTTC. The chain links TRBV7-2 to TRBJ1-2; maybe TRBD1 (6 bases). The V gene's germline CDR1 is SGHTA and CDR2 FQGNSA. The CDR3 is 15 amino acids. V was shortened by 3 bases and J by 8 bases, with 19 bases between the two germline ends.

This clonotype was detected ten times or more. The J gene is TRBJ2-3, the V gene TRBV5-1, with 7 bases identical to TRBD2. The CDR3 consists of 15 residues. V was clipped by 4 bases and J by 4 bases; unmatched bases: 9. Germline V gives CDR1 SGHRS, CDR2 YFSETQ. The CDR3 nucleotides are TGCGCCAGCAGCCCTAGCGGACCGTCGCCAGATACGCAGTATTTT. Translation: CASSPSGPSPDTQYF.

J is TRBJ2-7 and V is TRBV20-1; weak D call: TRBD1 (6 bases). The CDR3 contains 16 residues. Germline CDR1 and CDR2: DFQATT and SNEGSKA (reference sequence). V was trimmed by 5 bases and J by 2 bases, leaving 22 bases between them. Here the CDR3 reads CSALKAQDSRPYEQYF. The DNA for the CDR3 is TGCAGTGCTTTGAAGGCCCAGGACAGCCGTCCCTACGAGCAGTACTTC.

This clonotype appeared a few times. This chain links TRBV5-1 with TRBJ2-2, with 13 positions matching TRBD2. The CDR3 covers 17 residues. In germline, CDR1 is SGHRS, CDR2 YFSETQ. The V gene end was trimmed by 4 bases and the J gene end by 4 bases; junction bases not matched to a gene: 7. CDR3 nucleotides: TGCGCCAGCAGCACCGGACTAGCGGGGGTTACCACCGGGGAGCTGTTTTTT. This encodes CASSTGLAGVTTGELFF.

The chain uses TRBV20-1 and TRBJ1-2; 9 bases line up with TRBD1. V trimming: 4 bases; J trimming: 6 bases; junction bases outside the gene matches: 6. The CDR3 consists of 13 residues. Germline CDR1 reads DFQATT; CDR2 reads SNEGSKA (reference sequence). The CDR3 protein is CSATRDRVHGYTF. CDR3 DNA sequence: TGCAGTGCTACCCGGGACAGGGTGCATGGCTACACCTTC.

This clonotype was observed at least ten times. The chain uses TRBV7-2 and TRBJ2-1; 8 bases match TRBD2. Trimming removed 5 bases from V and 7 bases from J; junction bases left unmatched: 10. The length of the CDR3 is 15 residues. Germline V lookup: CDR1 SGHTA, CDR2 FQGNSA. CDR3 coding DNA: TGTGCCAGCAGCCGCCCCCTCGGGACTAGGAATGAGCAGTTCTTC. It codes for CASSRPLGTRNEQFF.